This T cell receptor beta chain is from a study of CD8+CD57+ T cells in acquired aplastic anemia. Patients who underwent sequencing had shown CD8+CD57+ cell expansion by flow cytometry. TCR beta VDJ combinations and CDR3 sequences were profiled from genomic DNA. TCRdb independently ran MiXCR on the reads; one entry per CDR3 protein. This sample has 310,000 or so distinct CDR3 sequences, with roughly 59% found just once. The CDR3 is 14 residues long. The germline gives CDR1 DFQATT, CDR2 SNEGSKA (reference sequence). V was cut by 3 bases and J by 3 bases, with 15 bases left in between. This TCR derives from a human donor with aplastic anemia. V is TRBV20-1 and J is TRBJ2-7; perhaps TRBD1 as D (5 bases). The specimen sequenced was sorted CD4+, CD8+, or CD8+CD57+ T cells (not recorded which) from PBMCs. CDR3 in amino acids: CSASWADQGYEQYF. The DNA for the CDR3 is TGCAGTGCTAGTTGGGCAGATCAGGGCTACGAGCAGTACTTC.